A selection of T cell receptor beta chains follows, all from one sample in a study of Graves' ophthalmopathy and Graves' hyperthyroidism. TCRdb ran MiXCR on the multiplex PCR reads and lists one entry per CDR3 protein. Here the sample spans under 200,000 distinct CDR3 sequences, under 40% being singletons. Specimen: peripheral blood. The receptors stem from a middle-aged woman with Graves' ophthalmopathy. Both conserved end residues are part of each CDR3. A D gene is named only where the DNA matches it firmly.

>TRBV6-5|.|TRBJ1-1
CASSYSPTGQQEAFF
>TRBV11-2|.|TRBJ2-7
CASSTRRRGRPYEQYF
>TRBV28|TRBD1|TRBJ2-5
CASTTNWGQGAGGIQYF
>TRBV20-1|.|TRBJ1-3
CSARDQGLVAGNTIYF
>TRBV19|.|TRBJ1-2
CASSMSGRNYGYTF
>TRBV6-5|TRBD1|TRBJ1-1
CASSPGTGGGNTEAFF
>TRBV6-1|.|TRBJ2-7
CASSVEGGRGLNSYEQYF
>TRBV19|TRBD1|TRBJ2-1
CASSMPGQGAFDEQFF
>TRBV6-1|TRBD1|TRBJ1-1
CASTSTGLSTEAFF
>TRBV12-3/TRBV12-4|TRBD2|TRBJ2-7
CASSFQLAGAHEQYF
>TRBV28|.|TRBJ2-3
CASMRRSLSTDTQYF
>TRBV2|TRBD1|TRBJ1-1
CASRARQGVYSEAFF
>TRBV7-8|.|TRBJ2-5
CASSLVVSGTETQYF
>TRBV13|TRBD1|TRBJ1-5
CASSQQGDSNQPQHF
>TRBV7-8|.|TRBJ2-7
CASSPSGGAPEQYF
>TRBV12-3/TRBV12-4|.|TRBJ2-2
CASRPTGHNTGELFF
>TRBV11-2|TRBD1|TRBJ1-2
CASSLDNRGRNYGYTF
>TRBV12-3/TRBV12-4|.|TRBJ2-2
CASSFDVGWNTGELFF
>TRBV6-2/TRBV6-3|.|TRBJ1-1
CASTGLAPEAFF
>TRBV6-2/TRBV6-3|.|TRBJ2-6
CASSWRARLSSGANVLTF
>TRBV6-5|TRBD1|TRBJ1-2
CASRAGGENYGYTF
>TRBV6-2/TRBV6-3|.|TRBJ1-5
CASSHQGPPQPQHF
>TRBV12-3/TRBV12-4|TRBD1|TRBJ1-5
CASRRQGLWGPQHF
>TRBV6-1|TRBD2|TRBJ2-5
CASSELAGGQETQYF
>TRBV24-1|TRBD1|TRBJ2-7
CATSDPGQGEQYF
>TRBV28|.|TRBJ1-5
CASSLLWVAWHF
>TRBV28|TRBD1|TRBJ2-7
CASSSTGVREQYF
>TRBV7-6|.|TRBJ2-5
CASSPYGLDETQYF
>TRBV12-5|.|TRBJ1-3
CASGQDWSSGNTIYF
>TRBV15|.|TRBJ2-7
CATSREGDPSYEQYF
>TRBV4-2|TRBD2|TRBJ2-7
CASSQVVPSGRAASYEQYF
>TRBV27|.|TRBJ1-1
CASGEGGRLGLNTEAFF
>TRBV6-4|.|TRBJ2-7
CASSNPPYMDYTSYEQYF
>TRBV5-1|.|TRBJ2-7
CASSLGQVSYEQYF
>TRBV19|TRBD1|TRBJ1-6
CASRSGTGGANSPLHF
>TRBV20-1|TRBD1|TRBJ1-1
CSARDHRGNTEAFF
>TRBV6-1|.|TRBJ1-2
CASSGVNPAPGYTF
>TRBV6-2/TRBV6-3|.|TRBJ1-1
CASSPDGNLNTEAFF
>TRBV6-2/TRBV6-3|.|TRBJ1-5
CASQSGQHQPQHF
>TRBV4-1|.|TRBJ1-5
CASRLEPGANQPQHF
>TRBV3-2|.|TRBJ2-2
CASSQGVAGNTGELFF
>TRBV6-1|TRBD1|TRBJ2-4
CASSPGQEYTIQYF
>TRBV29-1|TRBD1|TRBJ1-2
CSGGTAYGYTF
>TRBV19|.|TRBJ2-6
CASSTRGASSGANVLTF